What follows are 21 T cell receptor beta chains derived from one specimen sequenced in a study of CD8+ T cells in alopecia areata. Treatment reported: oral pan-JAK inhibitor, 5-10 mg twice daily. Following extraction, RNA underwent reverse transcription to cDNA, which served as the sequencing template. Assay: immunoSEQ multiplex PCR; the TCRdb copy retains only in-frame clones and omits some. The repertoire holds about 110,000 clones, with roughly 55% as singletons. This sample comprised CD8+ T cells sorted from blood, obtained at week 24, from a patient treated with tofacitinib. Receptor source: a human donor with alopecia areata.

V gene TRBV4-1 combines with J gene TRBJ1-6; TRBD1 aligns across 10 bases. The CDR3 totals 16 residues. V gave up 3 bases and J gave up 5 bases; unmatched junction bases: 4. Germline loops: CDR1 MGHRA, CDR2 YSYEKL. The CDR3 protein is CASSQAGTGDNSPLHF. In DNA, the CDR3 is TGCGCCAGCAGCCAGGCCGGGACAGGGGATAATTCACCCCTCCACTTT.

V is TRBV5-6 and J is TRBJ2-7; no reliable D call. This CDR3 is built from 13 residues. Trimming cost V 5 bases and J 2 bases, with 11 bases left between them. Germline V lookup: CDR1 SGHDT, CDR2 YYEEEE. The CDR3 protein is CASRSASPYEQYF. The CDR3 region has the DNA TGTGCCAGCAGGTCGGCCTCGCCCTACGAGCAGTACTTC.

The rearrangement links TRBV5-1 to TRBJ2-1; tentative D call: TRBD2 (6 bases). The CDR3 is made up of 17 amino acids. V gave up 0 bases and J gave up 0 bases, with 13 bases separating them. Germline values: CDR1 SGHRS, CDR2 YFSETQ. CDR3 nucleotides: TGCGCCAGCAGCTTGGAGGGACTCCCGAGCTCCTACAATGAGCAGTTCTTC. The encoded protein is CASSLEGLPSSYNEQFF. Using reference TRBV5-1 and TRBJ2-1 for the parts outside the CDR3, the full variable domain is KAGVTQTPRYLIKTRGQQVTLSCSPISGHRSVSWYQQTPGQGLQFLFEYFSETQRNKGNFPGRFSGRQFSNSRSEMNVSTLELGDSALYLCASSLEGLPSSYNEQFFGPGTRLTVL.

V is TRBV6-1 and J is TRBJ2-7; D remains ambiguous. This CDR3 has 12 residues. Germline V lookup: CDR1 MNHNS, CDR2 SASEGT. V was trimmed by 7 bases and J by 0 bases, leaving 7 bases between them. This CDR3 is CASKWISYEQYF. In DNA form, the CDR3 reads TGTGCCAGCAAGTGGATCTCCTACGAGCAGTACTTC.

This rearrangement joins TRBV5-4 to TRBJ2-3; D unclear. The V gene lost 4 bases and the J gene lost 0 bases, with 3 bases spanning the gap. Germline lookup yields CDR1 SGHNT and CDR2 YYREEE (reference sequence). This CDR3 is built from 12 residues. DNA of the CDR3: TGTGCCAGCAGCCGTAGCACAGATACGCAGTATTTT. Translated: CASSRSTDTQYF.

The gene calls are TRBV2 and TRBJ1-5; D is ambiguous. Per germline, CDR1 SNHLY and CDR2 FYNNEI. The germline V and J ends were trimmed by 5 bases and 0 bases, with 8 bases remaining between them. The CDR3 contains 14 residues. As DNA, the CDR3 is TGTGCCAGCAGTTCGGGGTATAGCAATCAGCCCCAGCATTTT. This codes for CASSSGYSNQPQHF.

This clone was seen only a few times. V gene TRBV7-9 combines with J gene TRBJ2-7; D unresolved. CDR3 length: 13 amino acids. The V and J ends lost 4 bases and 7 bases respectively, with 14 bases between them. The V gene's germline CDR1 is SEHNR and CDR2 FQNEAQ (reference sequence). The CDR3 reads CASSWSSSWEQYF. The CDR3 coding sequence is TGTGCCAGCAGCTGGTCATCTTCTTGGGAGCAGTACTTC.

The gene calls are TRBV5-1 and TRBJ2-7; the D gene is possibly TRBD2 (6 bases). The V gene's germline CDR1 is SGHRS and CDR2 YFSETQ. The CDR3 is made up of 14 amino acids. V lost 3 bases and J 3 bases, leaving 13 bases between the germline ends. CDR3 coding DNA: TGCGCCAGCAGCTCGGTGGGACTGAACTACGAGCAGTACTTC. Residues: CASSSVGLNYEQYF.

The chain employs TRBV30 and TRBJ1-1, with a tentative D call TRBD1 (5 bases). The germline CDR1 and CDR2 sequences are GTSNPN and SVGIG (reference sequence). Trimming stripped 8 bases from V and 5 bases from J, with 9 bases between. The CDR3 totals 10 residues. The CDR3 sequence is CAVRVTEAFF. CDR3 sequence (DNA): TGTGCCGTCAGGGTAACTGAAGCTTTCTTT.

The chain uses TRBV14 and TRBJ1-6; 10 positions match TRBD1. V was clipped by 5 bases and J by 7 bases; unmatched bases: 8. The length of the CDR3 is 16 residues. The germline V gene has CDR1 SGHDN and CDR2 FVKESK. The CDR3 coding sequence is TGTGCCAGCAGCTCAGCGGGACAGGGGTACAATTCACCCCTCCACTTT. Its translation is CASSSAGQGYNSPLHF.

The chain uses TRBV5-8 and TRBJ1-2, with 8 positions matching TRBD1. From germline, CDR1 is SGHTS and CDR2 YDEGEE. J gave up 4 bases and V 4 bases, and 0 bases lay outside the gene matches. The CDR3 runs 12 residues. The CDR3 bases are TGTGCCAGCAGCGGACAGGGCTATGGCTACACCTTC. Its protein is CASSGQGYGYTF.

To note about this clone: The same CDR3 arises from other DNA sequences in this sample as well. The chain carries TRBV6-5 and TRBJ2-7; no firm D call. The CDR3 contains 14 residues. Trimming removed 0 bases from V and 1 base from J, with 7 bases in between. Germline V CDR1 and CDR2: MNHEY, SVGAGI. The CDR3 sequence: CASSYSADSYEQYF. The CDR3 coding sequence is TGTGCCAGCAGTTACTCGGCGGATTCCTACGAGCAGTACTTC.

This clone was counted only a few times. This sequence joins TRBV7-6 and TRBJ1-1, with unresolved D. The CDR3 is made up of 16 amino acids. CDR1 SGHVS and CDR2 FNYEAQ come from the germline V gene. The V gene lost 3 bases and the J gene lost 1 base, with 15 bases spanning the gap. The CDR3 DNA is TGTGCCAGCAGCTTGGGGTTGGAGCTGGGGAACACTGAAGCTTTCTTT. Amino acids: CASSLGLELGNTEAFF.

CDR3 amino acids: CASSLASVEVDTQYF. The CDR3 DNA reads TGTGCCAGCAGCTTAGCGTCGGTAGAGGTGGATACGCAGTATTTT. V gene TRBV7-9 combines with J gene TRBJ2-3; D is ambiguous. V lost 0 bases and J lost 6, with 13 bases in between. Germline CDR1 reads SEHNR; CDR2 reads FQNEAQ (reference sequence). The CDR3 consists of 15 residues.

This clone was detected only a few times. The V call is TRBV5-1, the J call TRBJ2-7, with D possibly being TRBD2 (6 bases). V was shortened by 3 bases and J by 0 bases, with 13 bases between the two germline ends. The CDR3 length is 15 residues. Germline V gene lookup returns CDR1 SGHRS and CDR2 YFSETQ. CDR3 protein: CASSYGTWNSYEQYF. The DNA of the CDR3 is TGCGCCAGCAGCTACGGGACTTGGAACTCCTACGAGCAGTACTTC. Looking up the rest from reference TRBV5-1 and TRBJ2-7 gives the full variable domain: KAGVTQTPRYLIKTRGQQVTLSCSPISGHRSVSWYQQTPGQGLQFLFEYFSETQRNKGNFPGRFSGRQFSNSRSEMNVSTLELGDSALYLCASSYGTWNSYEQYFGPGTRLTVT.

This clone was observed a handful of times. The V gene is TRBV5-1, the J gene TRBJ2-7; perhaps TRBD1 as D (6 bases). The CDR3 sequence is 15 residues long. CDR1 is SGHRS and CDR2 is YFSETQ in the germline V gene. V dropped 0 bases and J dropped 6 bases, with 16 bases sitting between them. The DNA of the CDR3 is TGCGCCAGCAGCTTGGTGGGGGCAACCTCTCTCGAGCAGTACTTC. It codes for CASSLVGATSLEQYF.

V gene TRBV29-1 combines with J gene TRBJ2-1, with TRBD2 matching over 7 bases. Trimming at V came to 0 bases and at J to 5 bases, leaving 7 bases not matched to a gene. Germline V gene sequence: CDR1 SQVTM, CDR2 ANQGSEA. CDR3 length equals 15 residues. The CDR3 DNA follows: TGCAGCGTTGAAGAGTCGGGGGGACCAGACAATGAGCAGTTCTTC. It codes for CSVEESGGPDNEQFF.

This clone was seen more than once but under ten times. The J gene is TRBJ2-1, the V gene TRBV13; no clear D. The CDR3 is 11 residues long. The germline V and J ends were trimmed by 5 bases and 4 bases, with 3 bases remaining between them. Germline lookup yields CDR1 PRHDT and CDR2 FYEKMQ (reference sequence). CDR3 DNA sequence: TGTGCCAGCAGCGGTTACAATGAGCAGTTCTTC. This translates into CASSGYNEQFF.

The chain joins TRBV11-2 to TRBJ2-1; 8 positions match TRBD2. Trimming took 2 bases from V and 3 from J; bases not matched to a gene: 3. The germline CDR1 and CDR2 sequences are SGHAT and FQNNGV. The CDR3 runs to 15 residues. The CDR3 DNA reads TGTGCCAGCAGCTTAAGCGGGGGTCTCTACAATGAGCAGTTCTTC. Translating it yields CASSLSGGLYNEQFF.

The chain is built from TRBV7-9 and TRBJ2-7; D is perhaps TRBD1 (6 bases). Germline V gene data show CDR1 as SEHNR and CDR2 as FQNEAQ (reference sequence). V lost 3 bases to trimming and J lost 7 bases, with 10 bases between them. The CDR3 is 12 residues long. The CDR3 sequence is CASSLEDREQYF. The CDR3 bases are TGTGCCAGCAGCTTGGAAGACAGGGAGCAGTACTTC.

A few counts support this clone. This sample includes further DNA sequences coding for the same CDR3. This sequence joins TRBV19 and TRBJ2-7; D is possibly TRBD1 (5 bases). The germline gives CDR1 LNHDA, CDR2 SQIVND (reference sequence). This CDR3 spans 12 amino acids. Trimming shortened V by 5 bases and J by 3 bases, and 8 bases separated the two germline ends. CDR3 bases: TGTGCCAGTAGTGCCACAGGCTACGAGCAGTACTTC. This sequence encodes CASSATGYEQYF.